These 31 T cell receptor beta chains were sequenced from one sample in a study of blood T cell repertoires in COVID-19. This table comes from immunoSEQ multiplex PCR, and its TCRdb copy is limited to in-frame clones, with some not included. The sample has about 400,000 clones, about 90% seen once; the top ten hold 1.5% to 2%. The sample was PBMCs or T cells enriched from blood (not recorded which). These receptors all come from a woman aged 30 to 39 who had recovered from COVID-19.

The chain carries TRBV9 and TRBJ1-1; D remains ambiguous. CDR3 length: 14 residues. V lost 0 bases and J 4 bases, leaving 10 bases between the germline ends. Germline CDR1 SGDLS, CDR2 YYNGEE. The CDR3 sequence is CASSVAPSVTEAFF. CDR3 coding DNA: TGTGCCAGCAGCGTAGCCCCCTCTGTCACTGAAGCTTTCTTT.

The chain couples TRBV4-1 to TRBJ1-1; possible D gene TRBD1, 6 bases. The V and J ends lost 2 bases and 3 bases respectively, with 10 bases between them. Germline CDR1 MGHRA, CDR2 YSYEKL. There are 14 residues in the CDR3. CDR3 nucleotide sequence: TGCGCCAGCAGCCAACCCACAGGGTACACTGAAGCTTTCTTT. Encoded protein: CASSQPTGYTEAFF.

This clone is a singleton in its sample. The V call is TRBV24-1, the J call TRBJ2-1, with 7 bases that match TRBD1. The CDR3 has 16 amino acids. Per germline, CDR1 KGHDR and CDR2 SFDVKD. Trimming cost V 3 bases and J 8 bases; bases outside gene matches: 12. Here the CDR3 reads CATSDPLRQGLDEQFF. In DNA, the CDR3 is TGTGCCACCAGTGATCCCCTAAGACAGGGTTTGGATGAGCAGTTCTTC.

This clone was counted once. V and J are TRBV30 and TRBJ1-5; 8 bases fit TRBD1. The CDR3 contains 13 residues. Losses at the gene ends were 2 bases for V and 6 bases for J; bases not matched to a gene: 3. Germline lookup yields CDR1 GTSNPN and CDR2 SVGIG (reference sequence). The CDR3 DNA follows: TGTGCCTGGAGTTCGACAGGGGTTCAGCCCCAGCATTTT. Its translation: CAWSSTGVQPQHF.

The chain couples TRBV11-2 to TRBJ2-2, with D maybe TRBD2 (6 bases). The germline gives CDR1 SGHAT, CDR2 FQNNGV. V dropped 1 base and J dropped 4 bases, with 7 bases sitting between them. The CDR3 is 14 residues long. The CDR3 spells CASSLGGITGELFF. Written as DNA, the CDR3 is TGTGCCAGCAGCTTAGGCGGGATCACCGGGGAGCTGTTTTTT.

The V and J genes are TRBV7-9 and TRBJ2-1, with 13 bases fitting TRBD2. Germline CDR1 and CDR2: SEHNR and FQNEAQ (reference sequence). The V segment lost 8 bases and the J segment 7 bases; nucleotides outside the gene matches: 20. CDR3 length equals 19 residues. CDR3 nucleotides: TGTGCCAGCCAGGCCAGGCCCCAACGACTAGCGGGGGGACTAAATGAGCAGTTCTTC. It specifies CASQARPQRLAGGLNEQFF.

In DNA form, the CDR3 reads TGTGCCAGCAGCGAGGGCCTCAGGGCGGGAAACACCATATATTTT. It codes for CASSEGLRAGNTIYF. The chain links TRBV9 to TRBJ1-3; D might be TRBD1 (5 bases). Per the germline V gene, CDR1 is SGDLS and CDR2 is YYNGEE. The CDR3 runs 15 residues. The V gene lost 3 bases and the J gene lost 4 bases, with 14 bases spanning the gap.

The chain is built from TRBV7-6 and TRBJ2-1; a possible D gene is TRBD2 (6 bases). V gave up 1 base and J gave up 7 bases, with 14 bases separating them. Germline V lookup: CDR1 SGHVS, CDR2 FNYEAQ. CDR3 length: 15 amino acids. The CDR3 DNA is TGTGCCAGCAGCTTAGGGGGCGGGATGGGGAATGAGCAGTTCTTC. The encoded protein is CASSLGGGMGNEQFF.

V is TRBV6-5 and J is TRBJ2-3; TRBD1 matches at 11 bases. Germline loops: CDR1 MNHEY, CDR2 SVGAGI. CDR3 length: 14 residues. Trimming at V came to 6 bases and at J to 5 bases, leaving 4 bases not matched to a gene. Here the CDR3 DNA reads TGTGCCAGCAGACCGGGACAGGGGGTAGATACGCAGTATTTT. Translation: CASRPGQGVDTQYF.

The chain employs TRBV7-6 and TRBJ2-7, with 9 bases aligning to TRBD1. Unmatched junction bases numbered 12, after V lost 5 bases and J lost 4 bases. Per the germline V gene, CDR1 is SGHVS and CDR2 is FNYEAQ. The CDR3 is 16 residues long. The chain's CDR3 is CASSLQTGGGMYEQYF. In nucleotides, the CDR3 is TGTGCCAGCAGCCTACAAACAGGGGGCGGAATGTACGAGCAGTACTTC.

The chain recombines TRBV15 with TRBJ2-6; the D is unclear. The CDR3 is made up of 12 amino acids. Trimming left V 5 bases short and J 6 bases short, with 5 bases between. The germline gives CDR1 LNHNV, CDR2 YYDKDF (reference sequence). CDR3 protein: CATSAEANVLTF. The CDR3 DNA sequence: TGTGCCACCAGCGCGGAGGCCAACGTCCTGACTTTC.

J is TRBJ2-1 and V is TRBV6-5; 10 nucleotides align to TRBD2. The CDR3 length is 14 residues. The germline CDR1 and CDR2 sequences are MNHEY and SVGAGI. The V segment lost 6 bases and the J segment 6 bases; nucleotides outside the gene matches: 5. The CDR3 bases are TGTGCCAGCAGGTCCGGGACTAGCGTCAATGAGCAGTTCTTC. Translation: CASRSGTSVNEQFF.

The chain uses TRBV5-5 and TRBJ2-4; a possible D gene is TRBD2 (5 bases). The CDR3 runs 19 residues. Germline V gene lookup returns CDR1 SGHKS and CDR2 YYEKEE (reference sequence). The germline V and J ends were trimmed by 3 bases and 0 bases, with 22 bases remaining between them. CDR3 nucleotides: TGTGCCAGCAGCTCCCTCCCCGAAGGGAGCCACATAGCCAAAAACATTCAGTACTTC. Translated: CASSSLPEGSHIAKNIQYF.

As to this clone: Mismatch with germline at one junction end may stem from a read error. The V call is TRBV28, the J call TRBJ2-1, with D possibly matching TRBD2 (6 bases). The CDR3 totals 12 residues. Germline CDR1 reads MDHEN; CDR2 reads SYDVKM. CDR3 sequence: CASSKGRGLFLF. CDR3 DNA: TGTGCCAGCAGTAAAGGGCGGGGACTCTTCCTCTTC. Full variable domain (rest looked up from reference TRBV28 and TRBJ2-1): DVKVTQSSRYLVKRTGEKVFLECVQDMDHENMFWYRQDPGLGLRLIYFSYDVKMKEKGDIPEGYSVSREKKERFSLILESASTNQTSMYLCASSKGRGLFLFGPGTRLTVL.

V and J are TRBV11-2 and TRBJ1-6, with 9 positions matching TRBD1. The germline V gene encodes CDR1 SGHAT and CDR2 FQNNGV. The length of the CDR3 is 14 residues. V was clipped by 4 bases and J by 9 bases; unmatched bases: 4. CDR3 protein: CASSSPGQGSPLHF. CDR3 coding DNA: TGTGCCAGCAGCTCCCCGGGACAGGGTTCACCCCTCCACTTT.

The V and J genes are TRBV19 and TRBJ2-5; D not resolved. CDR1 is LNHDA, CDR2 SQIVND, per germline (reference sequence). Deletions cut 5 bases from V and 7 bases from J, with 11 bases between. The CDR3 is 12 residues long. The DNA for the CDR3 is TGTGCCAGTAGTCCTTATTCGGGGACCCAGTACTTC. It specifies CASSPYSGTQYF.

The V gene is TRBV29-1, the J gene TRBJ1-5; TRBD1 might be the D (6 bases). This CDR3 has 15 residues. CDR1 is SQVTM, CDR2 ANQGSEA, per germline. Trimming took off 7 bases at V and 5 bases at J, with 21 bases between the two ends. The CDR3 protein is CSAPKPGEEYQPQHF. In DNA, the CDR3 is TGCAGCGCACCCAAACCAGGGGAAGAATATCAGCCCCAGCATTTT.

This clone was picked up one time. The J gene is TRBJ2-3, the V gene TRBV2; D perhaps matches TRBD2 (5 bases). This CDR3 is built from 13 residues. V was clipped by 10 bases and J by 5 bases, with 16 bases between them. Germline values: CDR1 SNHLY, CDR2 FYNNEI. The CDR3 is CATKLGREDTQYF. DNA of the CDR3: TGTGCCACCAAACTTGGCCGGGAAGATACGCAGTATTTT.

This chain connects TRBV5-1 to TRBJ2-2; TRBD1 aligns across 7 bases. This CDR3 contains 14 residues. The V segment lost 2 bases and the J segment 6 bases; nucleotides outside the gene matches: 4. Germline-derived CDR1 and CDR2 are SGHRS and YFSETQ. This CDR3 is CASSFGDSPGELFF. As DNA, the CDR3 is TGCGCCAGCAGCTTCGGGGACAGCCCCGGGGAGCTGTTTTTT.

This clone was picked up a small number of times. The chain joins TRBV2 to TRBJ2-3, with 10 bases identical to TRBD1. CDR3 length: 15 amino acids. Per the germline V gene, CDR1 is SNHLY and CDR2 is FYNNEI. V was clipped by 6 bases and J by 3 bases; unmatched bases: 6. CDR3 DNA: TGTGCCAGCAGGTTCCCGGGACAGGGGACAGATACGCAGTATTTT. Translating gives CASRFPGQGTDTQYF.

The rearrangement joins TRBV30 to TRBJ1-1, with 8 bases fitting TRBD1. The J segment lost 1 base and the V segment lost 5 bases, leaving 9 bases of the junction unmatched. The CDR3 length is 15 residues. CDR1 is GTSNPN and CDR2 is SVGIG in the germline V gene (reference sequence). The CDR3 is CAWGTGTGPNTEAFF. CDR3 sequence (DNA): TGTGCCTGGGGAACCGGGACAGGACCGAACACTGAAGCTTTCTTT.

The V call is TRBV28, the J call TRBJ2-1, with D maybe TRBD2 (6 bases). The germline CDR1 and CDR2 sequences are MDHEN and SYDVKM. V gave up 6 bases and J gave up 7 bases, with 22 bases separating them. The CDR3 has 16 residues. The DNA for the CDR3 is TGTGCCAGCAGCTCCCCCGGGGCCCATGGGAGGAATGAGCAGTTCTTC. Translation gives CASSSPGAHGRNEQFF. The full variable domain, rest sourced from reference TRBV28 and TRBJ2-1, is DVKVTQSSRYLVKRTGEKVFLECVQDMDHENMFWYRQDPGLGLRLIYFSYDVKMKEKGDIPEGYSVSREKKERFSLILESASTNQTSMYLCASSSPGAHGRNEQFFGPGTRLTVL.

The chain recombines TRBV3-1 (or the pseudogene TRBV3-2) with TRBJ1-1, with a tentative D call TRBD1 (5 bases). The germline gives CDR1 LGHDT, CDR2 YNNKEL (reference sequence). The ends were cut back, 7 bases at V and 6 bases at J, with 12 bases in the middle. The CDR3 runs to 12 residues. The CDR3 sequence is CASKDGAAEAFF. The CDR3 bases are TGTGCCAGCAAGGATGGGGCAGCTGAAGCTTTCTTT.

In nucleotides, the CDR3 is TGTGCCTGGAGCACTAGCGGGATAGGGAACACCGGGGAGCTGTTTTTT. Amino acids: CAWSTSGIGNTGELFF. The chain combines TRBV30 with TRBJ2-2; 10 bases map to TRBD2. The CDR3 consists of 16 residues. With 3 bases clipped from V and 1 base from J, the junction kept 5 bases outside the gene matches. Germline V CDR1 and CDR2: GTSNPN, SVGIG (reference sequence).

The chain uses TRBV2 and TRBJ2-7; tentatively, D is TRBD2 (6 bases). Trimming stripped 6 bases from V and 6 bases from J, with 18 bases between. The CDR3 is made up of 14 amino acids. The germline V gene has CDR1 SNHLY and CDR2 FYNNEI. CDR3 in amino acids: CASRGGDYLTEQYF. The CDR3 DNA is TGTGCCAGCAGGGGGGGTGACTACCTCACCGAGCAGTACTTC.

The chain's CDR3 is CASSGGQAPDTQYF. DNA for the CDR3: TGCGCCAGCAGCGGGGGACAGGCCCCAGATACGCAGTATTTT. The chain combines TRBV5-1 with TRBJ2-3, with 8 positions matching TRBD1. V lost 4 bases, J lost 4 bases, and 5 bases stayed unmatched. The CDR3 runs 14 residues. The germline V gene encodes CDR1 SGHRS and CDR2 YFSETQ.

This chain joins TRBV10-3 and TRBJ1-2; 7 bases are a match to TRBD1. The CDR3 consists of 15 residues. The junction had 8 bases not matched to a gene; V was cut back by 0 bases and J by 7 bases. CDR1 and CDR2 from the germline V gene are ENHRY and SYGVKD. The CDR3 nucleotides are TGTGCCATCAGTGAGTCCCTTGACAGGGCCGGTGGCTACACCTTC. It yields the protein CAISESLDRAGGYTF.

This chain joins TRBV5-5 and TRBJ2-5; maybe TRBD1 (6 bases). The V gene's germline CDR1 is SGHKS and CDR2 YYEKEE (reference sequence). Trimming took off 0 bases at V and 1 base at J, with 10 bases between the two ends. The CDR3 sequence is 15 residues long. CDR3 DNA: TGTGCCAGCAGCTTGGTGGGGGCGCTCCAAGAGACCCAGTACTTC. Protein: CASSLVGALQETQYF. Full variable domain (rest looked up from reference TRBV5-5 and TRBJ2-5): DAGVTQSPTHLIKTRGQQVTLRCSPISGHKSVSWYQQVLGQGPQFIFQYYEKEERGRGNFPDRFSARQFPNYSSELNVNALLLGDSALYLCASSLVGALQETQYFGPGTRLLVL.

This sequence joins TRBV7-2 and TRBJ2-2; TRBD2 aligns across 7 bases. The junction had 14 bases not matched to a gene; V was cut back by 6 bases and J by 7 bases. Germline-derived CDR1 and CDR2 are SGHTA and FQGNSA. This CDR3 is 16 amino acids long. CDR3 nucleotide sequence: TGTGCCAGCAGATCATTGGTGGGACTAAGGGGCGGGGAGCTGTTTTTT. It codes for CASRSLVGLRGGELFF.

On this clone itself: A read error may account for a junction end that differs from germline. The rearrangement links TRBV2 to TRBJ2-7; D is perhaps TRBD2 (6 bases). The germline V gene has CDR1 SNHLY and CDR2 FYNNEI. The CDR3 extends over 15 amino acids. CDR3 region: CASSQAGSYPYEQYF. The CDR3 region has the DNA TGTGCCAGCAGTCAAGCCGGGAGCTACCCCTACGAGCAGTACTTC.

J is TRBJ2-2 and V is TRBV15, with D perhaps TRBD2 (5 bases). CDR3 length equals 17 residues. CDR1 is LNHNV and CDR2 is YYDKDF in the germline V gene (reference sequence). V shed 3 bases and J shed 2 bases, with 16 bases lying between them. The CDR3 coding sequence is TGTGCCACCAGCAGCCTTTTGAGGGTTGGCAACACCGGGGAGCTGTTTTTT. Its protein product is CATSSLLRVGNTGELFF.